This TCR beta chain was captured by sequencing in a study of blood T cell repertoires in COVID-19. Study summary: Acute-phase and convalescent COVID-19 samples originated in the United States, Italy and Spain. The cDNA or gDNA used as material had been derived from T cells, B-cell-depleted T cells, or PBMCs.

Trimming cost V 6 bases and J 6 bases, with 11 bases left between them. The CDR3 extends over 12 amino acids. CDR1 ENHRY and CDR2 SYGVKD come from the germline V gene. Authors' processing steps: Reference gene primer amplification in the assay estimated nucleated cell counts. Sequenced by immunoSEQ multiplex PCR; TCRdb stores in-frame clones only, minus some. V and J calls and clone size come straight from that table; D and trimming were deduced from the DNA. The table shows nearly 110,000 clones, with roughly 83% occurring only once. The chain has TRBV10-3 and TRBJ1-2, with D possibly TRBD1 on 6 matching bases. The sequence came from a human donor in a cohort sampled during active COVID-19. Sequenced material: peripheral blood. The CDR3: CAIRQGSDGYTF. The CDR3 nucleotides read TGTGCCATCAGGCAGGGGTCGGATGGCTACACCTTC.